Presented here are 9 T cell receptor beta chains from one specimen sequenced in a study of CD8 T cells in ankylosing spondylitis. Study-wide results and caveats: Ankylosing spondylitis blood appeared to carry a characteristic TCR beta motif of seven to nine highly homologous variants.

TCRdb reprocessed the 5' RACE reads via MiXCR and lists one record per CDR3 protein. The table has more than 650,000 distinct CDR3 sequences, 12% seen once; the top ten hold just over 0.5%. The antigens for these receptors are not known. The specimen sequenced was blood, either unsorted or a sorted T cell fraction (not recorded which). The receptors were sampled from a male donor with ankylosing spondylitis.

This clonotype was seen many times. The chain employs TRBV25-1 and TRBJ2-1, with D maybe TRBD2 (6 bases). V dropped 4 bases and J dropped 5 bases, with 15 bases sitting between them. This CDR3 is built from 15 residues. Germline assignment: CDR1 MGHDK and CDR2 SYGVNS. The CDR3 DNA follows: TGTGCCAGCAGTGCCTCCGGGACTGGAAACAATGAGCAGTTCTTC. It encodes CASSASGTGNNEQFF.

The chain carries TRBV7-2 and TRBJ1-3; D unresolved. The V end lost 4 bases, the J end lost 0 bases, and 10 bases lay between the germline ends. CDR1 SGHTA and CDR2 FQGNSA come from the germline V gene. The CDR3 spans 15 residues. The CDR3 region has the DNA TGTGCCAGCAGCTCCTTCTCCTCCTCTGGAAACACCATATATTTT. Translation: CASSSFSSSGNTIYF.

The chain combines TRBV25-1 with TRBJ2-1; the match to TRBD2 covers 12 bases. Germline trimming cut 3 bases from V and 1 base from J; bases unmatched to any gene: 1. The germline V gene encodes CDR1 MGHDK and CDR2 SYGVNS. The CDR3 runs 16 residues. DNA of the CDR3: TGTGCCAGCAGTGATACTAGCGGGAGGTCCTACAATGAGCAGTTCTTC. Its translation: CASSDTSGRSYNEQFF.

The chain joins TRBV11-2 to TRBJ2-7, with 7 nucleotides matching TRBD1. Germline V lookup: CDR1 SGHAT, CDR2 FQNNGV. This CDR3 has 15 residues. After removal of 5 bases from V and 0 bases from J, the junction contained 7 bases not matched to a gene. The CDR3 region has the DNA TGTGCCAGCAGCCGGGACAGAGAAAGCTCCTACGAGCAGTACTTC. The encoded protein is CASSRDRESSYEQYF.

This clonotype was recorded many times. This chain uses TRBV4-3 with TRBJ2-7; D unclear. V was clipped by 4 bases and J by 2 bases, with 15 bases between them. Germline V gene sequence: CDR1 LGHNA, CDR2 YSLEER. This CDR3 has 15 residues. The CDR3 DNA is TGCGCCAGCAGCCGAACACGAGACGCGACCTACGAGCAGTACTTC. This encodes CASSRTRDATYEQYF.

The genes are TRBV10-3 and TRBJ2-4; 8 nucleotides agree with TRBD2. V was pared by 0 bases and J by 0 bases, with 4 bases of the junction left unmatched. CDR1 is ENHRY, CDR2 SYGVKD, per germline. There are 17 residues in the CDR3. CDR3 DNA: TGTGCCATCAGTGAGTCGAGTACTAGCGGAGCCAAAAACATTCAGTACTTC. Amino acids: CAISESSTSGAKNIQYF.

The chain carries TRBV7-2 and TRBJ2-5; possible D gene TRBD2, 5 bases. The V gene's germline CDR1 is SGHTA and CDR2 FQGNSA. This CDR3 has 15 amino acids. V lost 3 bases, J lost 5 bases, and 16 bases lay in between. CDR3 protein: CASSFQKGVGETQYF. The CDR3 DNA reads TGTGCCAGCAGCTTTCAGAAGGGAGTCGGGGAGACCCAGTACTTC.

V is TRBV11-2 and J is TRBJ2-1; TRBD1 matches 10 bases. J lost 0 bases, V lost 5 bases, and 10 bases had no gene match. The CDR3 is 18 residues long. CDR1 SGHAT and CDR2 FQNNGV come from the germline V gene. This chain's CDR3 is CASSRQGAFLGSYNEQFF. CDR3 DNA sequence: TGTGCCAGCAGCCGACAGGGGGCCTTCCTCGGCTCCTACAATGAGCAGTTCTTC.

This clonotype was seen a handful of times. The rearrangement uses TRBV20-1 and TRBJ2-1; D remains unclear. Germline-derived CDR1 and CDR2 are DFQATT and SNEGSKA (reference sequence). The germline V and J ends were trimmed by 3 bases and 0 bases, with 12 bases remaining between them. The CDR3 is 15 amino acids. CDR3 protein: CSASDRTLSYNEQFF. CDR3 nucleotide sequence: TGCAGTGCTAGTGACCGGACCCTCTCCTACAATGAGCAGTTCTTC.